This TCR beta chain comes out of a study of Graves' ophthalmopathy and Graves' hyperthyroidism. Findings of the study overall: Discriminating ophthalmopathy from stable hyperthyroidism, a 13-signature model attained a sensitivity of 85% to 90% and a specificity of approximately 81%.

Stable hyperthyroidism denotes an absence of ophthalmopathy throughout 18 months of follow-up. This clonotype has a count of ten or more. Its antigen is still unknown. CDR3 length: 12 residues. The V gene's germline CDR1 is MNHNS and CDR2 SASEGT. Trimming shortened V by 10 bases and J by 5 bases, and 14 bases separated the two germline ends. Amplification from RNA transcripts yielded the TCR beta CDR3 regions. HTBI-primed RT-PCR formed the first round, and a multiplex PCR formed the second. TCRdb called the multiplex PCR reads again in MiXCR, with one record for every CDR3 protein. Counted here are a few hundred thousand distinct CDR3 sequences, about 18% occurring once; the ten biggest clones make up roughly 2.6%.

This TCR was sampled from an adult woman with stable Graves' hyperthyroidism. The chain uses TRBV6-1 and TRBJ2-5; D tentatively reads TRBD1 or TRBD2 (5 bases each). Sequences were obtained from peripheral blood. CDR3 amino acids: CAITRGTETQYF. As DNA, the CDR3 is TGTGCCATCACGAGGGGAACGGAGACCCAGTACTTC.